The rows below give T cell receptor beta chains drawn from one sample of a study of T cell repertoires in cytomegalovirus infection. These TCRs' antigens remain unknown. TCRdb fed the reads into MiXCR, producing one record per CDR3 protein. The data show about 700,000 distinct CDR3 sequences, 33% seen once. The source was cultured PBMCs, collected from culture after CMV antigen stimulation. The receptors shown here come from a human donor in good health (CMV status not recorded). Some clones in this sample may be carry-over from other donors' samples. The CDR3 runs from the conserved cysteine through the conserved F or W. The order of the fields is clone size, D gene, J gene, V gene, CDR3 DNA, CDR3 protein. The D gene is left open where the match is weak. Only some rows state a clone size, as once, few, many or a class for expanded clones.

>few|TRBD2|TRBJ2-2|TRBV12-3/TRBV12-4
TGTGCCAGCAGTTTAGTAGCGGGGGGGACCACCGGGGAGCTGTTTTTT
CASSLVAGGTTGELFF
>.|TRBD2|TRBJ2-7|TRBV20-1
TGCAGTGCTACGGGGGGGAGACTAGCGGGATCCTACGAGCAGTACTTC
CSATGGRLAGSYEQYF
>.|.|TRBJ2-7|TRBV6-2/TRBV6-3
TGTGCCAGCAGCCAACTACAGGACAGCGGCTACGAGCAGTACTTC
CASSQLQDSGYEQYF
>few|.|TRBJ1-2|TRBV12-3/TRBV12-4
TGTGCCAGCAGTTTCGGGACCTTAGGAGGCTATGGCTACACCTTC
CASSFGTLGGYGYTF
>many|.|TRBJ1-6|TRBV7-2
TGTGCCAGCAGCTTAGTTCCAGGGAATAATTCACCCCTCCACTTT
CASSLVPGNNSPLHF
>.|TRBD1|TRBJ2-1|TRBV29-1
TGCAGCGTGATGACAGGGATTTCCTACAATGAGCAGTTCTTC
CSVMTGISYNEQFF
>few|TRBD2|TRBJ2-7|TRBV2
TGTGCCAGCAGTGAGGGGGGGGTAGTCTACGAGCAGTACTTC
CASSEGGVVYEQYF
>.|TRBD1|TRBJ1-6|TRBV7-2
TGTGCCAGCACCACGGGACAGTTTAATTCACCCCTCCACTTT
CASTTGQFNSPLHF
>few|.|TRBJ2-3|TRBV20-1
TGCAGTGCTCCGGGTAGCGTGACAGATACGCAGTATTTT
CSAPGSVTDTQYF
>.|.|TRBJ1-3|TRBV5-5
TGTGCCAGCAGCGAACCGCGGAGCTCTGGAAACACCATATATTTT
CASSEPRSSGNTIYF
>.|.|TRBJ2-7|TRBV7-9
TGTGCCAGCAGCCTCGACAATTGGGACCACGAGCAGTACTTC
CASSLDNWDHEQYF
>.|.|TRBJ1-4|TRBV4-2
TGTGCCAGCAGCGAAAGGGAAACTAATGAAAAACTGTTTTTT
CASSERETNEKLFF
>few|.|TRBJ1-6|TRBV7-6
TGTGCCAGCAGCTTAGGCGGGGTTGCTTCACCCCTCCACTTT
CASSLGGVASPLHF
>many|TRBD1|TRBJ2-1|TRBV7-6
TGTGCCAGCAGTCAGGGACAGGCCTCCTACAATGAGCAGTTCTTC
CASSQGQASYNEQFF
>.|.|TRBJ2-5|TRBV19
TGTGCCAGTAGCGCGCCGTACACCCAAGAGACCCAGTACTTC
CASSAPYTQETQYF
>.|TRBD1|TRBJ1-2|TRBV19
TGTGCCAGTAGTCCCGGGACAGGGGGCCCTCCATATGGCTACACCTTC
CASSPGTGGPPYGYTF
>few|TRBD1|TRBJ1-2|TRBV7-2
TGTGCCAGCAGCTTAAGGACAGGGCACTATGGCTACACCTTC
CASSLRTGHYGYTF
>few|TRBD1|TRBJ2-5|TRBV18
TGTGCCAGCTCACCGCCCGGGACAGGACAAGAGACCCAGTACTTC
CASSPPGTGQETQYF
>.|TRBD1|TRBJ1-2|TRBV4-1
TGCGCCAGCAGCCCTTCGGACAGGGCTGACTATGGCTACACCTTC
CASSPSDRADYGYTF
>few|.|TRBJ2-7|TRBV7-9
TGTGCCAGCAGCCGCATCGCTGGCGGGAACGAGCAGTACTTC
CASSRIAGGNEQYF
>few|TRBD1|TRBJ2-7|TRBV6-6
TGTGCCAGCAGAAAAACGGGACAGGTTAACGAGCAGTACTTC
CASRKTGQVNEQYF
>many|.|TRBJ1-6|TRBV7-9
TGTGCCAGCAGTCCGGATATTAATCCTTCACCCCTCCACTTT
CASSPDINPSPLHF